The 26 T cell receptor beta chains listed next were all sequenced from one sample in a study of blood T cell repertoires in COVID-19. Profiling relied on immunoSEQ multiplex PCR, and the TCRdb table lists in-frame clones only, not all of them. The sample records 200,000 or so clones, about four fifths being singletons. The sample comprised peripheral blood. The receptors derive from a woman aged 25 to 39 who had recovered from COVID-19.

This clone was recorded a few times. The DNA of the CDR3 is TGTGCCAGCAGGCAGGGGACAAATTCCTACAATGAGCAGTTCTTC. Translation: CASRQGTNSYNEQFF. V usage is TRBV2 and J usage is TRBJ2-1; D is perhaps TRBD1 (6 bases). V was pared by 6 bases and J by 1 base, with 13 bases between. Germline V lookup: CDR1 SNHLY, CDR2 FYNNEI. The CDR3 is 15 amino acids.

The rearrangement joins TRBV6-5 to TRBJ2-3; the D is unclear. The ends were cut back, 6 bases at V and 4 bases at J, with 8 bases in the middle. The CDR3 sequence is 12 residues long. Germline CDR1 and CDR2: MNHEY and SVGAGI. Here the CDR3 DNA reads TGTGCCAGCAGCTCCTATTCAGATACGCAGTATTTT. Translating it yields CASSSYSDTQYF.

The rearrangement uses TRBV5-4 and TRBJ1-1; D is perhaps TRBD1 (6 bases). The CDR3 spans 15 residues. The germline V gene encodes CDR1 SGHNT and CDR2 YYREEE (reference sequence). V shed 4 bases and J shed 0 bases, with 13 bases lying between them. CDR3: CASSPGGALNTEAFF. CDR3 nucleotides: TGTGCCAGCAGCCCGGGGGGCGCTTTGAACACTGAAGCTTTCTTT.

The chain recombines TRBV7-2 with TRBJ2-7; possibly TRBD2 for D (6 bases). CDR3 length: 16 amino acids. Trimming took 2 bases from V and 6 from J, leaving 20 bases between them. CDR1 is SGHTA and CDR2 is FQGNSA in the germline V gene. The CDR3 coding sequence is TGTGCCAGCAGCTTACCCGGCAGGCTAGCGCATCCCGAGCAGTACTTC. Translating gives CASSLPGRLAHPEQYF.

The rearrangement uses TRBV5-1 and TRBJ2-1; TRBD1 is a possible D gene (5 bases). The V end lost 0 bases, the J end lost 6 bases, and 7 bases lay between the germline ends. The CDR3 is 13 residues long. Per the germline V gene, CDR1 is SGHRS and CDR2 is YFSETQ. CDR3 amino acids: CASSLDRGNEQFF. CDR3 coding DNA: TGCGCCAGCAGCTTGGATAGGGGCAATGAGCAGTTCTTC. The full variable domain, with the rest looked up from reference TRBV5-1 and TRBJ2-1, is KAGVTQTPRYLIKTRGQQVTLSCSPISGHRSVSWYQQTPGQGLQFLFEYFSETQRNKGNFPGRFSGRQFSNSRSEMNVSTLELGDSALYLCASSLDRGNEQFFGPGTRLTVL.

The chain employs TRBV10-1 and TRBJ2-5; 10 bases are a match to TRBD2. The CDR3 covers 15 residues. V lost 2 bases and J lost 1; bases outside the gene matches: 1. Germline V gene data show CDR1 as WNHNN and CDR2 as SYGVQD (reference sequence). The CDR3 reads CASSEGLAVQETQYF. CDR3 DNA sequence: TGCGCCAGCAGTGAGGGACTAGCGGTCCAAGAGACCCAGTACTTC.

This clone was observed once. DNA for the CDR3: TGTGCCAGCAGCTCAGGAGGTGATACGCAGTATTTT. Protein product: CASSSGGDTQYF. The chain links TRBV7-2 to TRBJ2-3, with D possibly being TRBD2 (5 bases). V lost 4 bases and J 6 bases, leaving 8 bases between the germline ends. The CDR3 is 12 amino acids. In germline, CDR1 is SGHTA, CDR2 FQGNSA.

This chain uses TRBV6-6 with TRBJ1-2, with D possibly matching TRBD1 (6 bases). Germline CDR1 and CDR2: MNHNY and SVGAGI (reference sequence). The CDR3 covers 16 residues. Trimming took 2 bases from V and 1 from J, leaving 14 bases between them. CDR3: CASSYTGWTDNYGYTF. The CDR3 DNA reads as TGTGCCAGCAGTTACACGGGCTGGACAGATAACTATGGCTACACCTTC.

This clone was counted once. This chain connects TRBV7-3 to TRBJ2-2; tentative D call: TRBD1 (5 bases). The germline V gene encodes CDR1 SGHTA and CDR2 FQGTGA. The CDR3 runs 13 residues. The V and J ends lost 4 bases and 6 bases respectively, with 9 bases between them. For the CDR3, the DNA is TGTGCCAGCAGCTCCAAGACAGCCGGGGAGCTGTTTTTT. Protein product: CASSSKTAGELFF. The full variable domain, rest sourced from reference TRBV7-3 and TRBJ2-2, is GAGVSQTPSNKVTEKGKYVELRCDPISGHTALYWYRQSLGQGPEFLIYFQGTGAADDSGLPNDRFFAVRPEGSVSTLKIQRTERGDSAVYLCASSSKTAGELFFGEGSRLTVL.

This sequence joins TRBV28 and TRBJ2-2; 7 nucleotides align to TRBD2. CDR1 and CDR2 (germline): MDHEN, SYDVKM. V shed 6 bases, J shed 2 bases, and the junction held 3 bases outside the gene matches. The CDR3 is 14 amino acids. CDR3 nucleotide sequence: TGTGCCAGCAGACTGGGACTAAACACCGGGGAGCTGTTTTTT. Translating it yields CASRLGLNTGELFF.

This chain joins TRBV27 and TRBJ1-1, with D uncertain. V was clipped by 8 bases and J by 0 bases, with 10 bases between them. CDR3 size: 13 residues. Germline V gene lookup returns CDR1 MNHEY and CDR2 SMNVEV (reference sequence). CDR3 in amino acids: CASQAVLNTEAFF. CDR3 in DNA: TGTGCCAGCCAAGCGGTACTGAACACTGAAGCTTTCTTT.

The chain employs TRBV7-3 and TRBJ2-3; D might be TRBD2 (6 bases). V lost 5 bases and J lost 10, with 10 bases in between. The CDR3 is 11 residues long. Germline CDR1 and CDR2: SGHTA and FQGTGA. The CDR3 region is CASSPRGAQYF. CDR3 sequence (DNA): TGTGCCAGCAGCCCCCGCGGGGCGCAGTATTTT.

The genes are TRBV5-1 and TRBJ1-2; D perhaps matches TRBD1 (6 bases). The CDR3 is 11 residues long. CDR1 is SGHRS, CDR2 YFSETQ, per germline. The V end was cut by 5 bases, the J end by 10 bases, with 12 bases between. CDR3 DNA: TGCGCCAGCAGGGACAGTTCGTACTACACCTTC. Its translation: CASRDSSYYTF.

In DNA form, the CDR3 reads TGTGCCAGCAGTTCAACTAGCGGGACGGTTGAGCAGTTCTTC. Translated: CASSSTSGTVEQFF. This rearrangement joins TRBV28 to TRBJ2-1, with 10 bases aligning to TRBD2. V dropped 4 bases and J dropped 9; count of bases not matched to a gene: 6. The CDR3 covers 14 residues. The germline V gene has CDR1 MDHEN and CDR2 SYDVKM.

This sequence joins TRBV6-5 and TRBJ1-2; 9 bases match TRBD1. V shed 6 bases and J 7 bases; nucleotides not matched to a gene: 9. CDR1 is MNHEY and CDR2 is SVGAGI in the germline V gene. CDR3 size: 14 residues. The DNA of the CDR3 is TGTGCCAGCAGGACTGGGACAGGGTCTTCTGGCTACACCTTC. Translating it yields CASRTGTGSSGYTF.

The chain joins TRBV28 to TRBJ1-2; 12 bases line up with TRBD1. The CDR3 contains 14 residues. The V gene's germline CDR1 is MDHEN and CDR2 SYDVKM. V was clipped by 5 bases and J by 8 bases; unmatched bases: 6. CDR3 DNA: TGTGCCAGCAGTCGGGGACAGGGGGCCTTGGGCTACACCTTC. Residues: CASSRGQGALGYTF.

J is TRBJ1-1 and V is TRBV6-5; D possibly corresponds to TRBD1 (5 bases). Deletions cut 2 bases from V and 4 bases from J, with 14 bases between. The CDR3 consists of 15 residues. Germline V gene lookup returns CDR1 MNHEY and CDR2 SVGAGI. The chain's CDR3 is CASSYGAQESTEAFF. As DNA, the CDR3 is TGTGCCAGCAGTTACGGGGCCCAGGAGAGCACTGAAGCTTTCTTT.

CDR3 protein: CASSSEETQYF. As DNA, the CDR3 is TGTGCCAGCAGCTCAGAAGAGACCCAGTACTTC. J is TRBJ2-5 and V is TRBV7-3; D not resolved. This CDR3 contains 11 residues. Per germline, CDR1 SGHTA and CDR2 FQGTGA. The germline V and J ends were trimmed by 4 bases and 3 bases, with 3 bases remaining between them.

This clone was observed a handful of times. This chain uses TRBV2 with TRBJ2-7, with D possibly matching TRBD2 (6 bases). Germline-derived CDR1 and CDR2 are SNHLY and FYNNEI. The CDR3 spans 13 residues. The germline V and J ends were trimmed by 3 bases and 4 bases, with 10 bases remaining between them. DNA of the CDR3: TGTGCCAGCAGTGATTGGGACTTATACGAGCAGTACTTC. This gives the protein CASSDWDLYEQYF.

This clone has a single count. The gene calls are TRBV19 and TRBJ1-1; D is uncertain. CDR3 length: 13 amino acids. V lost 5 bases and J lost 4, with 11 bases in between. Germline V gene data show CDR1 as LNHDA and CDR2 as SQIVND (reference sequence). CDR3 residues: CASSGDPGTEAFF. The CDR3 DNA reads TGTGCCAGTAGTGGTGATCCAGGCACTGAAGCTTTCTTT.

V usage is TRBV6-5 and J usage is TRBJ2-1; 12 bases line up with TRBD2. V lost 6 bases, J lost 3 bases, and 3 bases stayed unmatched. Germline values: CDR1 MNHEY, CDR2 SVGAGI. The CDR3 is 15 residues long. The CDR3 region has the DNA TGTGCCAGCAGCAAGGGACTAGCGGGCTACAATGAGCAGTTCTTC. It yields the protein CASSKGLAGYNEQFF.

This clone was recorded only once. The chain employs TRBV19 and TRBJ1-2; tentative D call: TRBD1 (6 bases). The CDR3 runs to 15 residues. Deletions cut 3 bases from V and 5 bases from J, with 16 bases between. Germline assignment: CDR1 LNHDA and CDR2 SQIVND (reference sequence). Written as DNA, the CDR3 is TGTGCCAGTAGTATCCCTCGGGACAACCCTTATGGCTACACCTTC. Translating it yields CASSIPRDNPYGYTF.

This chain links TRBV5-1 with TRBJ2-1; 12 bases map to TRBD1. J was trimmed by 7 bases and V by 4 bases; bases with no gene match: 6. Germline assignment: CDR1 SGHRS and CDR2 YFSETQ. The CDR3 is made up of 15 amino acids. The CDR3 region is CASSPRDRGQNEQFF. CDR3 coding DNA: TGCGCCAGCAGCCCGCGGGACAGGGGGCAGAATGAGCAGTTCTTC.

The rearrangement joins TRBV2 to TRBJ1-2; TRBD1 aligns across 10 bases. The CDR3 is 14 amino acids. After removal of 7 bases from V and 8 bases from J, the junction contained 10 bases not matched to a gene. Germline V gene data show CDR1 as SNHLY and CDR2 as FYNNEI. The CDR3 DNA follows: TGTGCCAGCAATCCGGGTGGGACAGGGGTCGGCTACACCTTC. As protein: CASNPGGTGVGYTF.

This clone was seen many times. The CDR3 is CASHLGVTGDSIYGYTF. The CDR3 nucleotides are TGTGCCAGCCATCTAGGGGTGACAGGGGACTCCATTTATGGCTACACCTTC. The chain is built from TRBV2 and TRBJ1-2, with 8 positions matching TRBD1. Germline CDR1 is SNHLY and CDR2 is FYNNEI. The CDR3 extends over 17 amino acids. V was pared by 8 bases and J by 5 bases, with 19 bases of the junction left unmatched.

This clone was counted a single time. V is TRBV19 and J is TRBJ1-2, with a tentative D call TRBD1 (6 bases). The length of the CDR3 is 13 residues. V was pared by 5 bases and J by 4 bases, with 11 bases between. Looked up from germline, CDR1 is LNHDA and CDR2 is SQIVND (reference sequence). The CDR3 sequence is CASSSRDIYGYTF. The CDR3 nucleotides are TGTGCCAGTAGTTCACGGGACATCTATGGCTACACCTTC. The full variable domain, its missing parts supplied by reference TRBV19 and TRBJ1-2, is DGGITQSPKYLFRKEGQNVTLSCEQNLNHDAMYWYRQDPGQGLRLIYYSQIVNDFQKGDIAEGYSVSREKKESFPLTVTSAQKNPTAFYLCASSSRDIYGYTFGSGTRLTVV.